This entry lists 19 T cell receptor beta chains sequenced from one sample in a study of OX40 agonist ivuxolimab in advanced cancers. Sequenced by immunoSEQ multiplex PCR; TCRdb stores in-frame clones only, minus some. The table lists fewer than 6,000 clones, about nine tenths of them singletons. The source material was CD4+ or CD8+ T cells sorted from blood, sampled in a trial of the OX40 agonist ivuxolimab. The receptor source for this set is an adult with an advanced solid tumor such as melanoma, head and neck, liver or kidney cancer.

This clone occurred once. The chain recombines TRBV13 with TRBJ2-7, with D unclear. The CDR3 runs 17 residues. Germline CDR1 is PRHDT and CDR2 is FYEKMQ (reference sequence). V was shortened by 2 bases and J by 4 bases, with 21 bases between the two germline ends. CDR3 in amino acids: CASSLQRSAGFEYEQYF. The CDR3 DNA reads TGTGCCAGCAGCTTACAGAGGTCGGCAGGATTTGAGTACGAGCAGTACTTC.

This rearrangement joins TRBV27 to TRBJ1-1; D gene unclear. Germline V gene sequence: CDR1 MNHEY, CDR2 SMNVEV (reference sequence). The CDR3 has 13 amino acids. Trimming stripped 4 bases from V and 1 base from J, with 7 bases between. The DNA of the CDR3 is TGTGCCAGCAGTTGGGGTCAGAACACTGAAGCTTTCTTT. Translated: CASSWGQNTEAFF.

The J gene is TRBJ2-1, the V gene TRBV14; D is perhaps TRBD1 (6 bases). V was cut by 4 bases and J by 6 bases, with 7 bases left in between. This CDR3 has 12 amino acids. Per germline, CDR1 SGHDN and CDR2 FVKESK. CDR3 nucleotides: TGTGCCAGCAGCCGGGACATCAATGAGCAGTTCTTC. Encoded protein: CASSRDINEQFF.

This sequence joins TRBV28 and TRBJ1-3; D gene unclear. The germline V and J ends were trimmed by 6 bases and 3 bases, with 12 bases remaining between them. The CDR3 has 14 residues. Germline V lookup: CDR1 MDHEN, CDR2 SYDVKM. CDR3 amino acids: CASSTPRRGNTIYF. CDR3 sequence (DNA): TGTGCCAGCAGCACCCCTCGACGTGGAAACACCATATATTTT.

This chain connects TRBV7-9 to TRBJ2-2; 13 nucleotides align to TRBD2. From germline, CDR1 is SEHNR and CDR2 FQNEAQ (reference sequence). With 3 bases clipped from V and 5 bases from J, the junction kept 3 bases outside the gene matches. The CDR3 length is 16 residues. CDR3 residues: CASSFGLAGETGELFF. As DNA, the CDR3 is TGTGCCAGCAGCTTCGGACTAGCGGGAGAAACCGGGGAGCTGTTTTTT.

The rearrangement joins TRBV21-1 to TRBJ2-4; the table assigns TRBD2, which was not confirmed against the DNA. TRBV21-1 is deemed a pseudogene. CDR3 length: 18 amino acids. The CDR3 loop is CASSKSSSGGIAKNIQYF. The CDR3, as DNA: TGTGCCAGCAGCAAATCCTCTAGCGGGGGAATAGCCAAAAACATTCAGTACTTC.

V is TRBV6-6 and J is TRBJ2-3; a weak D match, TRBD2 (7 bases). Trimming cost V 8 bases and J 10 bases, with 22 bases left between them. The CDR3 loop spans 14 amino acids. The germline V gene has CDR1 MNHNY and CDR2 SVGAGI (reference sequence). The CDR3 DNA reads as TGTGCCAGCCTCAGCGGGGCTGCCACAGGGCCGCAGTATTTT. It is translated as CASLSGAATGPQYF.

The rearrangement joins TRBV29-1 to TRBJ2-5; perhaps TRBD1 as D (6 bases). Germline lookup yields CDR1 SQVTM and CDR2 ANQGSEA. Trimming left V 6 bases short and J 8 bases short, with 16 bases between. The CDR3 covers 12 residues. For the CDR3, the DNA is TGCAGCGTCACCGGGCCAGGGGAAACCCAGTACTTC. It specifies CSVTGPGETQYF.

The chain combines TRBV4-2 with TRBJ2-5; TRBD2 matches at 11 bases. Germline values: CDR1 LGHNA, CDR2 YNFKEQ. The CDR3 covers 17 residues. V gave up 3 bases and J gave up 5 bases; unmatched junction bases: 11. CDR3 protein: CASSHDQLAGGGETQYF. DNA for the CDR3: TGTGCCAGCAGCCACGACCAGCTAGCGGGAGGAGGGGAGACCCAGTACTTC.

The V call is TRBV7-8, the J call TRBJ2-1; 10 bases align to TRBD2. V was clipped by 0 bases and J by 8 bases; unmatched bases: 4. The length of the CDR3 is 15 residues. Germline loops: CDR1 SGHVS, CDR2 FQNEAQ. The CDR3: CASSLAGTSVDEQFF. CDR3 nucleotide sequence: TGTGCCAGCAGCTTAGCCGGGACTAGCGTCGATGAGCAGTTCTTC.

The chain employs TRBV5-6 and TRBJ1-5, with D unclear. CDR1 and CDR2 from the germline V gene are SGHDT and YYEEEE. This CDR3 has 13 residues. The V end lost 2 bases, the J end lost 6 bases, and 9 bases lay between the germline ends. CDR3 coding DNA: TGTGCCAGCAGCTTCCAGGAGGCTCAGCCCCAGCATTTT. It yields the protein CASSFQEAQPQHF.

The chain links TRBV30 to TRBJ2-2, with TRBD1 identical over 11 bases. CDR3 length: 16 residues. Germline V gives CDR1 GTSNPN, CDR2 SVGIG (reference sequence). After removal of 5 bases from V and 4 bases from J, the junction contained 9 bases not matched to a gene. Here the CDR3 DNA reads TGTGCCTGGGTGGGGCCGGGACAGGGGGTCACCGGGGAGCTGTTTTTT. This gives the protein CAWVGPGQGVTGELFF.

The V gene is TRBV28, the J gene TRBJ1-1; D call uncertain. The V end was cut by 4 bases, the J end by 0 bases, with 6 bases between. Germline CDR1 MDHEN, CDR2 SYDVKM. The CDR3 runs to 13 residues. CDR3 protein: CASSWVLNTEAFF. In nucleotides, the CDR3 is TGTGCCAGCAGTTGGGTTCTGAACACTGAAGCTTTCTTT.

The chain is built from TRBV10-1 and TRBJ2-1; TRBD1 matches at 8 bases. Germline V gene data show CDR1 as WNHNN and CDR2 as SYGVQD (reference sequence). There are 12 residues in the CDR3. Germline trimming cut 7 bases from V and 6 bases from J; bases unmatched to any gene: 2. In DNA, the CDR3 is TGCGCCAGCACCGGGACAGGCAATGAGCAGTTCTTC. Residues: CASTGTGNEQFF.

The CDR3 loop reads CASSYAESGTAYEQYF. CDR3 DNA sequence: TGTGCCAGCAGTTACGCGGAATCCGGGACAGCCTACGAGCAGTACTTC. This rearrangement joins TRBV6-6 to TRBJ2-7; TRBD1 aligns across 7 bases. The CDR3 loop spans 16 amino acids. J gave up 2 bases and V 2 bases, and 9 bases lay outside the gene matches. Germline V gene data show CDR1 as MNHNY and CDR2 as SVGAGI (reference sequence).

The rearrangement joins TRBV6-5 to TRBJ1-1; D is perhaps TRBD1 (5 bases). Trimming left V 0 bases short and J 4 bases short, with 9 bases between. CDR3 length equals 14 residues. Germline-derived CDR1 and CDR2 are MNHEY and SVGAGI. CDR3 nucleotides: TGTGCCAGCAGTTACTCGGGGGGTGGCACTGAAGCTTTCTTT. Translation: CASSYSGGGTEAFF.

The chain is built from TRBV2 and TRBJ1-2; D gene unclear. Germline V CDR1 and CDR2: SNHLY, FYNNEI. The V end lost 9 bases, the J end lost 0 bases, and 11 bases lay between the germline ends. The CDR3 is made up of 13 amino acids. The CDR3 region is CARESGTNYGYTF. In DNA form, the CDR3 reads TGTGCCAGGGAATCTGGGACTAACTATGGCTACACCTTC.

The V call is TRBV5-1, the J call TRBJ2-7, with 12 nucleotides matching TRBD2. Germline V gene data show CDR1 as SGHRS and CDR2 as YFSETQ. The CDR3 length is 16 residues. Trimming at V came to 4 bases and at J to 6 bases, leaving 11 bases not matched to a gene. The CDR3 here is CASSATLAGGPLEQYF. The CDR3 nucleotides read TGCGCCAGCAGCGCCACTCTAGCGGGAGGGCCTCTCGAGCAGTACTTC. The whole variable domain, filled in from reference TRBV5-1 and TRBJ2-7, reads KAGVTQTPRYLIKTRGQQVTLSCSPISGHRSVSWYQQTPGQGLQFLFEYFSETQRNKGNFPGRFSGRQFSNSRSEMNVSTLELGDSALYLCASSATLAGGPLEQYFGPGTRLTVT.

This rearrangement joins TRBV29-1 to TRBJ2-7; D may correspond to TRBD1 or TRBD2 (5 bases each). Germline lookup yields CDR1 SQVTM and CDR2 ANQGSEA. Trimming removed 2 bases at V and 3 bases at J, with 11 bases between. The CDR3 runs 13 residues. CDR3 protein: CSVEKGESYEQYF. The CDR3 coding sequence is TGCAGCGTTGAAAAAGGGGAGAGCTACGAGCAGTACTTC.